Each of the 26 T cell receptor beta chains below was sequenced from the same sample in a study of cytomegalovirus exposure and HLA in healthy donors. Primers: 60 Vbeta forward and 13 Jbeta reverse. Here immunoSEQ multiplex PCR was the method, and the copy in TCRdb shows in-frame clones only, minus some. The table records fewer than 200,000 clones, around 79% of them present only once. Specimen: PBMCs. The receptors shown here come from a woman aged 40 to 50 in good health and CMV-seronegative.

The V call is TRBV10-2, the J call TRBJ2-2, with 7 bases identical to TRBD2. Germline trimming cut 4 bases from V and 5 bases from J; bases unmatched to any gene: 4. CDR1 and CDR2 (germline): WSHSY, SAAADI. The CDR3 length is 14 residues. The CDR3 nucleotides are TGCGCCAGCAGTGGGTCGGGGGGTACCGGGGAGCTGTTTTTT. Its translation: CASSGSGGTGELFF.

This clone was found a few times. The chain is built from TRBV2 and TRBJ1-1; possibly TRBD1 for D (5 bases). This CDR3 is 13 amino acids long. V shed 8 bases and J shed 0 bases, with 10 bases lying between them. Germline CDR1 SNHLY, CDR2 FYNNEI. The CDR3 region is CASFRDLNTEAFF. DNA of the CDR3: TGTGCCAGCTTCAGGGATTTGAACACTGAAGCTTTCTTT. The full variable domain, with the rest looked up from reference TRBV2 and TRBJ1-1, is EPEVTQTPSHQVTQMGQEVILRCVPISNHLYFYWYRQILGQKVEFLVSFYNNEISEKSEIFDDQFSVERPDGSNFTLKIRSTKLEDSAMYFCASFRDLNTEAFFGQGTRLTVV.

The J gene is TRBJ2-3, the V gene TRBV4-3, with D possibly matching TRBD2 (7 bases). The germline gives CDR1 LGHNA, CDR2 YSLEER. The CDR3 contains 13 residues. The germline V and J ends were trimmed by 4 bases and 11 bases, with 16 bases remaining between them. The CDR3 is CASSLLRGGKQYF. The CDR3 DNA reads TGCGCCAGCAGCCTCCTAAGGGGGGGGAAGCAGTATTTT.

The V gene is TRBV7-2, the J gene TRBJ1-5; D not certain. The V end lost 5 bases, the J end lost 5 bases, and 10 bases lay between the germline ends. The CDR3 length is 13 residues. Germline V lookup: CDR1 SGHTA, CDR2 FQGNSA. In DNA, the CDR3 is TGTGCCAGCAGCGCGCTACAGCATCAGCCCCAGCATTTT. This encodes CASSALQHQPQHF.

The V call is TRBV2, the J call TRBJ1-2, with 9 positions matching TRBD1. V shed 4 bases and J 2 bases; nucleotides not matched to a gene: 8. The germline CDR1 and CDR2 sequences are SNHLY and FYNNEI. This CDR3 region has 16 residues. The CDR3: CASSVTGGNRNYGYTF. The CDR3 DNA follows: TGTGCCAGCAGTGTAACAGGGGGCAATCGAAACTATGGCTACACCTTC.

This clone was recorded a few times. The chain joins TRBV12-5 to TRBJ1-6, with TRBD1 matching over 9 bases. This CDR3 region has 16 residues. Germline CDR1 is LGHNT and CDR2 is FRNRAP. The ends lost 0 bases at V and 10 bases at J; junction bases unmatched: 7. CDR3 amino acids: CASGLVLGQGYSPLHF. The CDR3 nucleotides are TGTGCTAGTGGTTTGGTACTGGGACAGGGCTACTCACCCCTCCACTTT.

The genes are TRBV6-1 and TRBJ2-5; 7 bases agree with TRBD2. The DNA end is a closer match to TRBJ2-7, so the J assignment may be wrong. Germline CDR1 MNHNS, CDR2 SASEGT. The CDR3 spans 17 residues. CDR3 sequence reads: CASSEASLADPTYEQYF. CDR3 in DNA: TGTGCCAGCAGTGAAGCCTCTCTAGCGGACCCGACCTACGAGCAGTACTTC.

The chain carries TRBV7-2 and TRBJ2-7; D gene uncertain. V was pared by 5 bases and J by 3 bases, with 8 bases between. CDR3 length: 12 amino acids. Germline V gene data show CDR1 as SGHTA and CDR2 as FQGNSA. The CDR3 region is CASSPPDYEQYF. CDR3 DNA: TGTGCCAGCAGCCCTCCAGACTACGAGCAGTACTTC.

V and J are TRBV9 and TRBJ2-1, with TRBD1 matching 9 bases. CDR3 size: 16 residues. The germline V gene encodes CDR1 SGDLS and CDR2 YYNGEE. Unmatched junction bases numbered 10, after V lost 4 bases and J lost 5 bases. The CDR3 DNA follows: TGTGCCAGCAGCCTTAAAACCGGGACAGGGAACAATGAGCAGTTCTTC. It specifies CASSLKTGTGNNEQFF.

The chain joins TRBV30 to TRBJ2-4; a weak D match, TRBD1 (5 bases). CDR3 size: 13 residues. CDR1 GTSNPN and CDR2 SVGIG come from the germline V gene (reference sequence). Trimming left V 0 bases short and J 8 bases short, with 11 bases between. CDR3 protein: CAWSVRQRDIQYF. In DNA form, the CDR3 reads TGTGCCTGGAGTGTACGACAGAGAGACATTCAGTACTTC.

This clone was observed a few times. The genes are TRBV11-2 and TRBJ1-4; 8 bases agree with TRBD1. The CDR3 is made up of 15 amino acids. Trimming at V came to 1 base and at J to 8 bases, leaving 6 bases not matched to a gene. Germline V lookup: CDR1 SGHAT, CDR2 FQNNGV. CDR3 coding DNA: TGTGCCAGCAGCTTAGGGTTGACAGGGGAGGAAAAACTGTTTTTT. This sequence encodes CASSLGLTGEEKLFF.

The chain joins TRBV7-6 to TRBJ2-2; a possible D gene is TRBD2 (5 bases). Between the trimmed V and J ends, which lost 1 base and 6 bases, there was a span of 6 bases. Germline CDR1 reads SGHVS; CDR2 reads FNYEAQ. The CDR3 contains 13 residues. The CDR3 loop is CASSLDSAGELFF. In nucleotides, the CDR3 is TGTGCCAGCAGCTTAGATAGCGCCGGGGAGCTGTTTTTT.

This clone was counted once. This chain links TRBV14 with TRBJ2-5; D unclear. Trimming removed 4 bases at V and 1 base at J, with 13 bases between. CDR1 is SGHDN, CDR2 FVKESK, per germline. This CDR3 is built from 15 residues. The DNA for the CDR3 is TGTGCCAGCAGCCGGTTGCCACAGACCCAAGAGACCCAGTACTTC. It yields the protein CASSRLPQTQETQYF.

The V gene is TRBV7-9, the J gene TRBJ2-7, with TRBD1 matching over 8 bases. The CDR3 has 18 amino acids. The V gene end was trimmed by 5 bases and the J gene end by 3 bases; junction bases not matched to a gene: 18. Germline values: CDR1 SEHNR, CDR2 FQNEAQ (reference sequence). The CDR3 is CASSAWPLTGGRYYEQYF. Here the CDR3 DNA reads TGTGCCAGCAGCGCATGGCCTCTAACAGGGGGGCGATACTACGAGCAGTACTTC.

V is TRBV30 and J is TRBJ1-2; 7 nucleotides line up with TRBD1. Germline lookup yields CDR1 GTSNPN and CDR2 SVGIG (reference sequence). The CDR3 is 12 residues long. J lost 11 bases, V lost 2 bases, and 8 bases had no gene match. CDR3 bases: TGTGCCTGGAGTTTAGGGCAGGGGGTATACACCTTC. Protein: CAWSLGQGVYTF.

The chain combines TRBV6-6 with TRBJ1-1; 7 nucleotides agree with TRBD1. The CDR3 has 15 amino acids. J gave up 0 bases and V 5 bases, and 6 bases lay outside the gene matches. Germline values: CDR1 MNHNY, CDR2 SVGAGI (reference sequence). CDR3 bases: TGTGCCAGCAGTCCACGGGACAGTATGAACACTGAAGCTTTCTTT. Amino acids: CASSPRDSMNTEAFF.

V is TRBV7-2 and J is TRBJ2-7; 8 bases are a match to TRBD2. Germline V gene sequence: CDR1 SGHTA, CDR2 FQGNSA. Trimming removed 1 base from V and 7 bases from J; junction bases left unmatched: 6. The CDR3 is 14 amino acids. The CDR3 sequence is CASSLDAGRVEQYF. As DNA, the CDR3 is TGTGCCAGCAGCTTAGATGCCGGGAGGGTTGAGCAGTACTTC.

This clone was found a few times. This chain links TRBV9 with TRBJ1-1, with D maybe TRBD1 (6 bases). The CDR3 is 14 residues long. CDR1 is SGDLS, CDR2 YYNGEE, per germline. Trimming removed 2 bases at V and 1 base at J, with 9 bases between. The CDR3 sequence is CASSVRQENTEAFF. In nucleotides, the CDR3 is TGTGCCAGCAGCGTTAGACAGGAGAACACTGAAGCTTTCTTT. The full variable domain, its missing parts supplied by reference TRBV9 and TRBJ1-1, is DSGVTQTPKHLITATGQRVTLRCSPRSGDLSVYWYQQSLDQGLQFLIQYYNGEERAKGNILERFSAQQFPDLHSELNLSSLELGDSALYFCASSVRQENTEAFFGQGTRLTVV.

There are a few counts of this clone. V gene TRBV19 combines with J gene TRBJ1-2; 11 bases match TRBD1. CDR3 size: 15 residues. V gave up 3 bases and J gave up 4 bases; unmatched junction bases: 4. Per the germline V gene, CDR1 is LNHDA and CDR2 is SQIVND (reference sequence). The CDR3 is CASSIAGTGGYGYTF. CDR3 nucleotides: TGTGCCAGTAGTATCGCCGGGACAGGGGGCTATGGCTACACCTTC.

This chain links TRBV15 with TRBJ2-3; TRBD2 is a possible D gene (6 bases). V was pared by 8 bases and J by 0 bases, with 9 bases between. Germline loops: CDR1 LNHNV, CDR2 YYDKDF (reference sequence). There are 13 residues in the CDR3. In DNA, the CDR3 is TGTGCCACCGGCGGGGTGAGCACAGATACGCAGTATTTT. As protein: CATGGVSTDTQYF.

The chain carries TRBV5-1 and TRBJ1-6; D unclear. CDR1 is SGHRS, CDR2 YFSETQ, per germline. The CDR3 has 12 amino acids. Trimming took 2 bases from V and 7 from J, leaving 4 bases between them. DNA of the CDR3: TGCGCCAGCAGCTTACAGAATTCACCCCTCCACTTT. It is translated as CASSLQNSPLHF.

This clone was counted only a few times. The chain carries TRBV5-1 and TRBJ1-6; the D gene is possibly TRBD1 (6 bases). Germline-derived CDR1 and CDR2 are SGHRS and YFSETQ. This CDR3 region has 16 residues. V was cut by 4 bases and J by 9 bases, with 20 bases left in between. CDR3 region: CASSNRAGVVVSPLHF. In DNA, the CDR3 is TGCGCCAGCAGCAATAGGGCAGGGGTTGTTGTTTCACCCCTCCACTTT.

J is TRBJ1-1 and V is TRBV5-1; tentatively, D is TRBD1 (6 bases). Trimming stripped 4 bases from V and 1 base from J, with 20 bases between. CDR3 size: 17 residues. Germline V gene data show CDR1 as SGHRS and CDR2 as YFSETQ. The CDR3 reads CASSPTLGGATNTEAFF. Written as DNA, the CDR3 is TGCGCCAGCAGCCCCACCCTGGGGGGGGCGACGAACACTGAAGCTTTCTTT.

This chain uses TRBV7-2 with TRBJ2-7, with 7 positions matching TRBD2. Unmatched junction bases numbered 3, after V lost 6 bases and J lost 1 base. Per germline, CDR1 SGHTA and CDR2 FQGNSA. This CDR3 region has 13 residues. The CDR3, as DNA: TGTGCCAGCAGAACCGGGGGGTCCTACGAGCAGTACTTC. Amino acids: CASRTGGSYEQYF. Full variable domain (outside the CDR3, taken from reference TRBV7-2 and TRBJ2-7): GAGVSQSPSNKVTEKGKDVELRCDPISGHTALYWYRQSLGQGLEFLIYFQGNSAPDKSGLPSDRFSAERTGGSVSTLTIQRTQQEDSAVYLCASRTGGSYEQYFGPGTRLTVT.

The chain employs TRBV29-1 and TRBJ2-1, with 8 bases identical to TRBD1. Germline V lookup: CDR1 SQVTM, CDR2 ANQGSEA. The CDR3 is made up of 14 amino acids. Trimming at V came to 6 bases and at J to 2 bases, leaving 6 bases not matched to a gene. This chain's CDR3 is CSVGQANTYNEQFF. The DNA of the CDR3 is TGCAGCGTGGGACAGGCCAATACCTACAATGAGCAGTTCTTC.

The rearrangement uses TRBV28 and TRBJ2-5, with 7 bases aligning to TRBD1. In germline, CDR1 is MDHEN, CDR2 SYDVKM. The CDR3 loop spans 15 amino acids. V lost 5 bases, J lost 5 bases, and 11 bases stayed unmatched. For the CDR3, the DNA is TGTGCCAGCAGTCCGACAGGGATGTTCGGGGAGACCCAGTACTTC. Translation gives CASSPTGMFGETQYF.